This T cell receptor beta chain was sequenced in a study of blood T cell repertoires in COVID-19. V lost 5 bases and J lost 8; bases outside the gene matches: 8. The CDR3 runs to 15 residues. Germline assignment: CDR1 LNHDA and CDR2 SQIVND (reference sequence). Repertoires were generated with immunoSEQ multiplex PCR, while TCRdb's copy carries only in-frame clones and drops some. The sample has 200,000 to 250,000 clones; around nine tenths are singletons. The chain has TRBV19 and TRBJ2-1; 11 bases are shared with TRBD2. Sequenced sample: PBMCs or T cells enriched from blood (not recorded which). This sequence was found in a woman aged 30 to 39 who had been exposed to COVID-19. CDR3 loop: CASSVGTSGIYEQFF. CDR3 bases: TGTGCCAGTAGTGTCGGGACTAGCGGTATATATGAGCAGTTCTTC.